Following are 25 T cell receptor beta chains from one sample sequenced in a study of blood T cell repertoires in COVID-19. The method was immunoSEQ multiplex PCR; TCRdb's version includes in-frame clones alone and lacks a portion of them. The sample lists 150,000 to 190,000 clones; around 84% were seen once. Sequencing was done on a sample of peripheral blood. Receptors originate from a woman aged 60-70 years with COVID-19, enrolled during active disease.

This chain joins TRBV4-1 and TRBJ1-1; possibly TRBD1 for D (6 bases). The germline V gene has CDR1 MGHRA and CDR2 YSYEKL. Trimming shortened V by 2 bases and J by 0 bases, and 13 bases separated the two germline ends. CDR3 length: 16 residues. CDR3 nucleotide sequence: TGCGCCAGCAGCCAAAGACAGGAGAAAATGAACACTGAAGCTTTCTTT. Amino acids: CASSQRQEKMNTEAFF.

A word on this clone: The same CDR3 can be traced to other DNA sequences in this sample. This chain joins TRBV19 and TRBJ2-7, with 11 positions matching TRBD2. V lost 6 bases to trimming and J lost 3 bases; unmatched junction nucleotides: 4. The CDR3 is 14 residues long. In germline, CDR1 is LNHDA, CDR2 SQIVND (reference sequence). The CDR3 region is CASSPGTSGYEQYF. The CDR3 nucleotides are TGTGCCAGTAGCCCCGGGACTAGCGGCTACGAGCAGTACTTC.

The chain is built from TRBV7-9 and TRBJ1-4, with 8 bases matching TRBD1. The CDR3 runs to 14 residues. Trimming removed 5 bases from V and 7 bases from J; junction bases left unmatched: 6. Germline lookup yields CDR1 SEHNR and CDR2 FQNEAQ (reference sequence). CDR3: CASSQSGGGEKLFF. CDR3 nucleotides: TGTGCCAGCAGCCAATCAGGGGGCGGTGAAAAACTGTTTTTT.

The chain uses TRBV27 and TRBJ1-5; 11 positions match TRBD1. The CDR3 covers 15 residues. V shed 5 bases and J 6 bases; nucleotides not matched to a gene: 6. The V gene's germline CDR1 is MNHEY and CDR2 SMNVEV (reference sequence). The CDR3 DNA sequence: TGTGCCAGCAGTCCGAGGACAGGGGGCCGTCAGCCCCAGCATTTT. Translation gives CASSPRTGGRQPQHF.

The chain employs TRBV5-1 and TRBJ1-1; no definite D call. V gave up 4 bases and J gave up 2 bases, with 15 bases separating them. CDR1 and CDR2 (germline): SGHRS, YFSETQ. This CDR3 is 15 amino acids long. In nucleotides, the CDR3 is TGCGCCAGCAGCGGAACTGGACTCTTCAACACTGAAGCTTTCTTT. It specifies CASSGTGLFNTEAFF.

This sequence joins TRBV3-1 (or the pseudogene TRBV3-2) and TRBJ2-3, with TRBD2 identical over 15 bases. The junction had 6 bases not matched to a gene; V was cut back by 4 bases and J by 4 bases. The germline V gene encodes CDR1 LGHDT and CDR2 YNNKEL (reference sequence). The CDR3 covers 17 residues. CDR3 sequence: CASSPRTSGGAPDTQYF. In DNA form, the CDR3 reads TGTGCCAGCAGCCCCCGGACTAGCGGGGGGGCCCCAGATACGCAGTATTTT.

Only one count was recorded for this clone. The chain links TRBV4-2 to TRBJ1-4, with D uncertain. This CDR3 is 16 amino acids long. V lost 0 bases, J lost 2 bases, and 10 bases lay in between. Germline CDR1 is LGHNA and CDR2 is YNFKEQ. The CDR3 region has the DNA TGTGCCAGCAGCCAAGATAGCGGTCCCACTAATGAAAAACTGTTTTTT. Protein: CASSQDSGPTNEKLFF.

This sequence joins TRBV11-1 and TRBJ1-5; the D is unclear. This CDR3 is built from 13 residues. Trimming removed 5 bases from V and 0 bases from J, with 5 bases in between. CDR1 and CDR2 (germline): SGHAT, FQDESV (reference sequence). The CDR3 DNA follows: TGTGCCAGCAGCATTCATAGCAATCAGCCCCAGCATTTT. Its protein is CASSIHSNQPQHF.

The rearrangement joins TRBV12-5 to TRBJ2-1, with 7 bases that match TRBD1. The J segment lost 9 bases and the V segment lost 1 base, leaving 9 bases of the junction unmatched. The CDR3 is 15 amino acids. The germline CDR1 and CDR2 sequences are LGHNT and FRNRAP. CDR3 region: CASGLGQGVIGEQFF. The CDR3 DNA reads TGTGCTAGTGGTTTGGGGCAGGGGGTAATCGGTGAGCAGTTCTTC.

J is TRBJ2-7 and V is TRBV5-1, with TRBD2 matching over 8 bases. Trimming removed 4 bases from V and 6 bases from J; junction bases left unmatched: 6. Per germline, CDR1 SGHRS and CDR2 YFSETQ. This CDR3 comprises 13 residues. As DNA, the CDR3 is TGCGCCAGCAGCCCTGCCGGGGGGGTCGAGCAGTACTTC. It yields the protein CASSPAGGVEQYF.

The genes are TRBV13 and TRBJ1-4, with 10 bases identical to TRBD1. V shed 5 bases and J 8 bases; nucleotides not matched to a gene: 5. CDR1 PRHDT and CDR2 FYEKMQ come from the germline V gene (reference sequence). The CDR3 runs to 14 residues. In DNA form, the CDR3 reads TGTGCCAGCAGCCGGACAGGGGGGGACGAAAAACTGTTTTTT. Translated: CASSRTGGDEKLFF.

This rearrangement joins TRBV6-4 to TRBJ2-3, with 7 bases matching TRBD2. The trim removed 3 bases at V and 3 bases at J, leaving 0 bases unmatched. Looked up from germline, CDR1 is MRHNA and CDR2 is SNTAGT. CDR3 size: 13 residues. The CDR3 DNA follows: TGTGCCAGCAGTGAGCGGGAGACAGATACGCAGTATTTT. Its protein is CASSERETDTQYF.

The rearrangement uses TRBV7-2 and TRBJ1-4; no clear D gene. The CDR3 totals 15 residues. V was trimmed by 5 bases and J by 5 bases, leaving 15 bases between them. Germline V gene lookup returns CDR1 SGHTA and CDR2 FQGNSA. CDR3 sequence (DNA): TGTGCCAGCAGCCCCCGAAGCGACTGGAATGAAAAACTGTTTTTT. Amino acid sequence: CASSPRSDWNEKLFF.

This clone was observed once. This sequence joins TRBV7-3 and TRBJ2-2; possibly TRBD2 for D (6 bases). The V end lost 5 bases, the J end lost 2 bases, and 12 bases lay between the germline ends. Germline lookup yields CDR1 SGHTA and CDR2 FQGTGA. The CDR3 consists of 15 residues. Written as DNA, the CDR3 is TGTGCCAGCAGCCCCGGAGGGACCAACACCGGGGAGCTGTTTTTT. Its translation is CASSPGGTNTGELFF.

The J gene is TRBJ1-2, the V gene TRBV9, with a tentative D call TRBD1 (5 bases). Germline V gives CDR1 SGDLS, CDR2 YYNGEE. The ends were cut back, 7 bases at V and 2 bases at J, with 15 bases in the middle. This CDR3 contains 14 residues. The DNA of the CDR3 is TGTGCCAGCGGAAACCGGGGGGGAAACTATGGCTACACCTTC. It is translated as CASGNRGGNYGYTF.

This chain links TRBV6-6 with TRBJ1-1; no reliable D call. Trimming cost V 4 bases and J 1 base, with 10 bases left between them. Germline V lookup: CDR1 MNHNY, CDR2 SVGAGI (reference sequence). The CDR3 covers 14 residues. CDR3 coding DNA: TGTGCCAGCAGTTGGGAGTTAGGGAACACTGAAGCTTTCTTT. Translating gives CASSWELGNTEAFF.

This chain links TRBV19 with TRBJ2-2, with TRBD2 identical over 7 bases. V was pared by 6 bases and J by 4 bases, with 8 bases of the junction left unmatched. Germline loops: CDR1 LNHDA, CDR2 SQIVND (reference sequence). This CDR3 comprises 15 residues. In nucleotides, the CDR3 is TGTGCCAGTAGCTTACTAGCGTCGGGCACCGGGGAGCTGTTTTTT. Its protein is CASSLLASGTGELFF.

V usage is TRBV6-6 and J usage is TRBJ1-3; D not resolved. CDR3 length: 17 residues. Germline CDR1 reads MNHNY; CDR2 reads SVGAGI (reference sequence). V lost 5 bases, J lost 0 bases, and 17 bases lay in between. CDR3 bases: TGTGCCAGCAGTCTACGATACCGGGAGGGCTCTGGAAACACCATATATTTT. This sequence encodes CASSLRYREGSGNTIYF.

As regards this clone: Other DNA sequences in this sample translate to the same CDR3. The rearrangement links TRBV12-3 or TRBV12-4 to TRBJ1-1; D is unclear. The CDR3 length is 13 residues. The V end was cut by 5 bases, the J end by 1 base, with 8 bases between. The CDR3 DNA reads TGTGCCAGCAGTCTTGCGGGGAACACTGAAGCTTTCTTT. Its protein is CASSLAGNTEAFF.

This chain joins TRBV7-3 and TRBJ1-2; a possible D gene is TRBD1 (6 bases). The CDR3 contains 12 residues. V was clipped by 8 bases and J by 2 bases, with 9 bases between them. The germline V gene encodes CDR1 SGHTA and CDR2 FQGTGA. In DNA form, the CDR3 reads TGTGCCAGCGGTACAGGGAACTATGGCTACACCTTC. The encoded protein is CASGTGNYGYTF.

The chain carries TRBV10-1 and TRBJ2-1, with 10 nucleotides matching TRBD2. The junction had 3 bases not matched to a gene; V was cut back by 4 bases and J by 6 bases. The CDR3 spans 14 residues. Germline-derived CDR1 and CDR2 are WNHNN and SYGVQD (reference sequence). The CDR3 loop is CASSGLAGFNEQFF. In DNA, the CDR3 is TGCGCCAGCAGTGGACTAGCGGGCTTCAATGAGCAGTTCTTC.

This clone came up once. The genes are TRBV18 and TRBJ1-2, with D unclear. This CDR3 region has 13 residues. Trimming removed 3 bases from V and 7 bases from J, with 12 bases in between. Looked up from germline, CDR1 is KGHSH and CDR2 is LQKENI. This CDR3 reads CASSPTLEGGYTF. CDR3 DNA: TGTGCCAGCTCACCGACATTAGAGGGTGGCTACACCTTC.

The V and J genes are TRBV12-3 or TRBV12-4 and TRBJ1-1, with TRBD1 as a possible D gene (5 bases). The CDR3 totals 13 residues. V lost 3 bases to trimming and J lost 0 bases, with 5 bases between them. CDR3 amino acids: CASSFRVNTEAFF. In DNA form, the CDR3 reads TGTGCCAGCAGTTTCAGGGTGAACACTGAAGCTTTCTTT.

The V gene is TRBV6-5, the J gene TRBJ1-5, with unresolved D. V shed 7 bases and J shed 4 bases, with 8 bases lying between them. The CDR3 length is 12 residues. Germline CDR1 and CDR2: MNHEY and SVGAGI. The CDR3, as DNA: TGTGCCAGCAACCAGTTAAATCAGCCCCAGCATTTT. It translates to CASNQLNQPQHF.

The CDR3 spells CSVETPNEKLFF. The CDR3 nucleotides are TGCAGCGTTGAAACACCTAATGAAAAACTGTTTTTT. The chain is built from TRBV29-1 and TRBJ1-4; D ambiguous. This CDR3 comprises 12 residues. Trimming removed 2 bases at V and 3 bases at J, with 4 bases between. The V gene's germline CDR1 is SQVTM and CDR2 ANQGSEA.